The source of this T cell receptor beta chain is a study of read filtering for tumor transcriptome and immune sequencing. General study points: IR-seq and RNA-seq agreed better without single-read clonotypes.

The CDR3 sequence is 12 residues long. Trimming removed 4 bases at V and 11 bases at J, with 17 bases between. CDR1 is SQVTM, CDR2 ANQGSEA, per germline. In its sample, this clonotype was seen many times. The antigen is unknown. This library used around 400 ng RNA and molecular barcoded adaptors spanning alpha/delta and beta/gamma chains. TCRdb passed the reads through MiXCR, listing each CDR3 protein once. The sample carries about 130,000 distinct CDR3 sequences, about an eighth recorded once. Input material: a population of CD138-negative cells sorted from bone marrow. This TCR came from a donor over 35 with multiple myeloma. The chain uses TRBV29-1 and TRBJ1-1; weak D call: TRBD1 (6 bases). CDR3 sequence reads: CSVAADSHGAFF. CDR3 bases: TGCAGCGTTGCGGCGGACAGCCATGGGGCTTTCTTT.